One and the same sample provided the 5 T cell receptor beta chains below, sequenced in a study of blood T cell repertoires in COVID-19. Measured with immunoSEQ multiplex PCR; TCRdb has only the in-frame clones, and not every one. The repertoire includes over 250,000 clones, 83% of them detected once, and approximately 9% sits in the top ten. The source material was peripheral blood. These receptors all stem from a woman between 45 and 60 years old who had recovered from COVID-19.

In its sample, this clone was seen a few times. V and J are TRBV28 and TRBJ1-5; D is possibly TRBD1 (5 bases). The ends were cut back, 6 bases at V and 3 bases at J, with 15 bases in the middle. Germline-derived CDR1 and CDR2 are MDHEN and SYDVKM. The CDR3 length is 15 residues. In DNA, the CDR3 is TGTGCCAGCAGAAGGGTACGGGGGACCAATCAGCCCCAGCATTTT. Amino acid sequence: CASRRVRGTNQPQHF.

Note on this clone: The junction does not match germline at one end; this may be a read error. Additional DNA sequences in this sample encode the identical CDR3. V gene TRBV28 combines with J gene TRBJ2-1; tentatively, D is TRBD1 (6 bases). The CDR3 consists of 14 residues. Looked up from germline, CDR1 is MDHEN and CDR2 is SYDVKM. In nucleotides, the CDR3 is TGTGCCAGCAGTTTTGGGGGACATTACAATGAACAGTTCTTC. Translated, it gives CASSFGGHYNEQFF.

The V call is TRBV18, the J call TRBJ1-1, with D tentatively TRBD1 (5 bases). The CDR3 spans 15 residues. CDR1 is KGHSH, CDR2 LQKENI, per germline. Trimming removed 2 bases from V and 4 bases from J, with 14 bases in between. The CDR3 protein is CASSPGLQGGTEAFF. For the CDR3, the DNA is TGTGCCAGCTCACCAGGTCTTCAGGGCGGCACTGAAGCTTTCTTT.

The chain is built from TRBV7-3 and TRBJ2-1; TRBD2 aligns across 11 bases. This CDR3 comprises 16 residues. After removal of 3 bases from V and 7 bases from J, the junction contained 8 bases not matched to a gene. Per the germline V gene, CDR1 is SGHTA and CDR2 is FQGTGA. In DNA, the CDR3 is TGTGCCAGCAGCTTGATAGCGGGGGGGCCGATGAATGAGCAGTTCTTC. It specifies CASSLIAGGPMNEQFF.

The chain uses TRBV7-2 and TRBJ1-1; tentative D call: TRBD1 (5 bases). In germline, CDR1 is SGHTA, CDR2 FQGNSA. The CDR3 extends over 15 amino acids. V was shortened by 1 base and J by 2 bases, with 11 bases between the two germline ends. CDR3 in DNA: TGTGCCAGCAGCTTAGTGGGGGGAGGTAACACTGAAGCTTTCTTT. This gives the protein CASSLVGGGNTEAFF.